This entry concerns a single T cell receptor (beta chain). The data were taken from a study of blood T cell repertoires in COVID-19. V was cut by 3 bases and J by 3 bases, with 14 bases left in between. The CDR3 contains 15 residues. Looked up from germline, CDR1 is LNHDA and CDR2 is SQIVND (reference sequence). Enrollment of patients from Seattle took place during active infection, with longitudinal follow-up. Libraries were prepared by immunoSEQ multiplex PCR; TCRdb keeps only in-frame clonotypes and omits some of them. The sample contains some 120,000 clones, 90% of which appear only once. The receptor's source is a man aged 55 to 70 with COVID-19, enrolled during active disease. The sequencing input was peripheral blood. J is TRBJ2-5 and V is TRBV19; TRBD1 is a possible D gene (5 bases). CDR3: CASSMNPGQKETQYF. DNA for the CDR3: TGTGCCAGTAGTATGAACCCAGGACAAAAAGAGACCCAGTACTTC.